The clone carrying this T cell receptor beta chain occurred a few times. Its antigen is as yet unknown. Investigators reverse transcribed all isolated RNA, so they sequenced expressed TCRB transcripts. The protocol was immunoSEQ multiplex PCR, while the TCRdb copy is restricted to in-frame clones and leaves out a portion. Of almost 350,000 clones listed, approximately 9.9% are singletons. These data are taken from a study of beta chain features in type 1 diabetes. Overall study: The examined sorted cells totaled 85 million to 120 million across samples.

Germline V gene lookup returns CDR1 SGHRS and CDR2 YFSETQ. J lost 4 bases, V lost 2 bases, and 13 bases had no gene match. The CDR3 runs to 17 residues. Study outcomes and limitations: Researchers report that Type 1 diabetes patients had moderately but significantly shorter TCRB CDR3s across all four CD4+ subsets. PCR may have favored shorter templates equally in patients and controls. In comparison with healthy donors, patients had naive, central memory and Treg TCRB repertoires that appeared more similar.

The sample taken for sequencing was central memory CD4+ T cells from blood. The source of this sequence is a man aged 25-40 years with type 1 diabetes. The gene calls are TRBV5-1 and TRBJ2-5, with TRBD1 matching 8 bases. The CDR3 reads CASSFIPAQGAGETQYF. CDR3 coding DNA: TGCGCCAGCAGCTTCATACCGGCGCAGGGGGCAGGAGAGACCCAGTACTTC.